This is a list of T cell receptor beta chains from one sample in a study of cytomegalovirus exposure and HLA in healthy donors. TCRdb's table, derived via immunoSEQ multiplex PCR, lists solely in-frame clones and lacks some. In all, the sample yields tens of thousands of clones. Sequenced: PBMCs. These receptor sequences come from a woman aged 25 to 45 in good health and CMV-seronegative. Each CDR3 is given without its conserved first and last residue.

v_call: TRBV11-2; j_call: TRBJ2-4; cdr3_aa: ASSLEPRGGGLAKNIQY
v_call: TRBV18; j_call: TRBJ1-1; cdr3_aa: ASSPNKGGGPEAF
v_call: TRBV29-1; j_call: TRBJ2-7; cdr3_aa: SVDRGGSEQY
v_call: TRBV30; j_call: TRBJ1-2; cdr3_aa: AWRKGQTLNT
v_call: TRBV5-3; j_call: TRBJ2-7; cdr3_aa: ARSKSGACRYEQY
v_call: TRBV2; j_call: TRBJ1-2; cdr3_aa: AHSAGQVDGYT
v_call: TRBV19; j_call: TRBJ1-1; cdr3_aa: ASSIGEDREAF
v_call: TRBV13; j_call: TRBJ1-5; cdr3_aa: ASSVQGGDQPQH
v_call: TRBV7-2; j_call: TRBJ2-1; cdr3_aa: ASSSPGLAGGGNEQF
v_call: TRBV10-3; j_call: TRBJ2-2; cdr3_aa: ATTGTAKTGELF
v_call: TRBV9; j_call: TRBJ1-2; cdr3_aa: ASDPSGGRGYGYT
v_call: TRBV18; j_call: TRBJ1-2; cdr3_aa: ASSPSEGLNYGYT
v_call: TRBV2; j_call: TRBJ2-7; cdr3_aa: ASSRAAQY
v_call: TRBV28; j_call: TRBJ1-5; cdr3_aa: ASSQDGQGAQPQH
v_call: TRBV2; j_call: TRBJ2-7; cdr3_aa: ASSEVRGGTYEQY
v_call: TRBV6-6; j_call: TRBJ1-5; cdr3_aa: ASSLTGGNQPQH
v_call: TRBV28; j_call: TRBJ1-2; cdr3_aa: ASSSPGQIYT
v_call: TRBV7-9; j_call: TRBJ2-2; cdr3_aa: ASSLAVGELF
v_call: TRBV29-1; j_call: TRBJ2-3; cdr3_aa: SVEEDYFLLGTDTQY
v_call: TRBV30; j_call: TRBJ2-1; cdr3_aa: AWSPSHNEQF
v_call: TRBV28; j_call: TRBJ2-7; cdr3_aa: ASSPGLAKTYEQY
v_call: TRBV30; j_call: TRBJ2-4; cdr3_aa: AWSGLALAKNIQY
v_call: TRBV4-3; j_call: TRBJ1-6; cdr3_aa: ASSQDPQGANSPLH
v_call: TRBV30; j_call: TRBJ2-7; cdr3_aa: AWSQGIGAYEQY
v_call: TRBV28; j_call: TRBJ1-5; cdr3_aa: ASSPTPPPNQPQH
v_call: TRBV27; j_call: TRBJ1-5; cdr3_aa: ASSRQGNQPQH
v_call: TRBV5-1; j_call: TRBJ2-1; cdr3_aa: ASIGGGSYNEQF
v_call: TRBV19; j_call: TRBJ2-3; cdr3_aa: ASSIGGFTDTQY
v_call: TRBV7-6; j_call: TRBJ2-1; cdr3_aa: ASSPRTGANEQF
v_call: TRBV30; j_call: TRBJ1-4; cdr3_aa: AWSVGSDNEKLF
v_call: TRBV7-8; j_call: TRBJ2-1; cdr3_aa: ASSLAARDEQF
v_call: TRBV4-3; j_call: TRBJ2-1; cdr3_aa: ASSQVRQRGFDNEQF
v_call: TRBV20-1; j_call: TRBJ1-1; cdr3_aa: SARPGPEAF
v_call: TRBV7-9; j_call: TRBJ2-7; cdr3_aa: ASSPPTGGASYEQY
v_call: TRBV19; j_call: TRBJ2-4; cdr3_aa: ASSRQELAKNIQY
v_call: TRBV14; j_call: TRBJ2-7; cdr3_aa: ASSQILAGVHEQY
v_call: TRBV30; j_call: TRBJ2-7; cdr3_aa: AWSVQGTGSPYEQY
v_call: TRBV5-1; j_call: TRBJ2-5; cdr3_aa: ASSRGQVQETQY
v_call: TRBV18; j_call: TRBJ1-1; cdr3_aa: ASSPTEGFGTEAF
v_call: TRBV30; j_call: TRBJ2-1; cdr3_aa: AWMRVSSYNEQF
v_call: TRBV6-4; j_call: TRBJ2-6; cdr3_aa: ASSDSSLSGANVLT